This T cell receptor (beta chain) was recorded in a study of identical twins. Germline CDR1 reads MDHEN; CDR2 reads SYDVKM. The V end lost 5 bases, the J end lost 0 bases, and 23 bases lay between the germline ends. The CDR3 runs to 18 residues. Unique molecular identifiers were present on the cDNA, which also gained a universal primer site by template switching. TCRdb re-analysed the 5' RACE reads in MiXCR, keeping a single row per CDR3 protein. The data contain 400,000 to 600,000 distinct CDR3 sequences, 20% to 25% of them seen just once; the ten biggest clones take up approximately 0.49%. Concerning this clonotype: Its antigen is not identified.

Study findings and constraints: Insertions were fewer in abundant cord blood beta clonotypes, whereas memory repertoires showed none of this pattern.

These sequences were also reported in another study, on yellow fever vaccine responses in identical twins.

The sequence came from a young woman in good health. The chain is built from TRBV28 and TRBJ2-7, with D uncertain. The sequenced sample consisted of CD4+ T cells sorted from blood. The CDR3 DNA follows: TGTGCCAGCAGTCCCCCCGGTGGTTCTCGGGCAGGCTCCTACGAGCAGTACTTC. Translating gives CASSPPGGSRAGSYEQYF.